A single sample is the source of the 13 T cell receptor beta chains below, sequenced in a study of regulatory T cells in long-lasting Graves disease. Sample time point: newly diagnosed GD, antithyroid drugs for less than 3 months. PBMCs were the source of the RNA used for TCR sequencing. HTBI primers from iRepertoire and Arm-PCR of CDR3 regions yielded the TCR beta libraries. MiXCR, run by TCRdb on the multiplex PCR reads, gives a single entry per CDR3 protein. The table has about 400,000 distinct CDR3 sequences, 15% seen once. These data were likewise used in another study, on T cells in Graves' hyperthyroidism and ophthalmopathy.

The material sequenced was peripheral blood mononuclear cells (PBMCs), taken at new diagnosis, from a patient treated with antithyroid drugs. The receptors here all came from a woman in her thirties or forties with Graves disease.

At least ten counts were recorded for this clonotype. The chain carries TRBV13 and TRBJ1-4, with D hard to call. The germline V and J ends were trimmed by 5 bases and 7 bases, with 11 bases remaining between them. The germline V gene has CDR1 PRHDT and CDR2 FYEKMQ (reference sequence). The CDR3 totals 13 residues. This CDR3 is CASSPSWGEKLFF. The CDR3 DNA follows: TGTGCCAGCAGCCCCTCGTGGGGTGAAAAACTGTTTTTT.

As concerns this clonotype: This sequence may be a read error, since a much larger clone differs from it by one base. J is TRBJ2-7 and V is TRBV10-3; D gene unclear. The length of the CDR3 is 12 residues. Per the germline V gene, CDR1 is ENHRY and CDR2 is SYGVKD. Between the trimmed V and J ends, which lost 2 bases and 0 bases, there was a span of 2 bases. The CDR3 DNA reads TGTGCCATCAGTGAGAACTCCTACGAGCAGTACTTC. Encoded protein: CAISENSYEQYF.

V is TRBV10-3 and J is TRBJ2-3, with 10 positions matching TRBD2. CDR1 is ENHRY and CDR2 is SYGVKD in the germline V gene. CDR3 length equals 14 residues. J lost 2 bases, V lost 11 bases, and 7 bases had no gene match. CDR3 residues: CAVRTSGSTDTQYF. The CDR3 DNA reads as TGTGCCGTTCGGACTAGCGGATCCACAGATACGCAGTATTTT.

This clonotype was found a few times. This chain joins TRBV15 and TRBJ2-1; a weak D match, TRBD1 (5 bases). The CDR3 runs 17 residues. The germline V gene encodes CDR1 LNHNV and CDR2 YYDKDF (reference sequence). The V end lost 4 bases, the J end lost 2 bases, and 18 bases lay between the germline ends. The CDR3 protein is CATSTPSSGRAYNEQFF. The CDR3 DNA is TGTGCCACCAGCACCCCGTCCTCAGGGCGAGCCTACAATGAGCAGTTCTTC.

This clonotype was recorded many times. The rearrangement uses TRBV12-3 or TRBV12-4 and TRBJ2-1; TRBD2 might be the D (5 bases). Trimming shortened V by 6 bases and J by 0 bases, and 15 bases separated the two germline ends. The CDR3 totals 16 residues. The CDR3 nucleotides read TGTGCCAGCAGGCCAAGCACTGGGAGCTCCTACAATGAGCAGTTCTTC. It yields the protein CASRPSTGSSYNEQFF.

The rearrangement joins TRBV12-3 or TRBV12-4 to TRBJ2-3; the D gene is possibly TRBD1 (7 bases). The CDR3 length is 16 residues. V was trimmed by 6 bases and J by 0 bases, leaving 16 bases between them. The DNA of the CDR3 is TGTGCCAGCAGACTTAGCGGACAGGCTAGCACAGATACGCAGTATTTT. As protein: CASRLSGQASTDTQYF.

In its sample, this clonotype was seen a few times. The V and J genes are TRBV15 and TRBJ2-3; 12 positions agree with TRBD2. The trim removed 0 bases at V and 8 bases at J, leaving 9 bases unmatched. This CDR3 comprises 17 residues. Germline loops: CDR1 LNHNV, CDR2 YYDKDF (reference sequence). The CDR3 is CATSRDRPGTSGRTQYF. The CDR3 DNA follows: TGTGCCACCAGCAGAGATCGCCCCGGGACTAGCGGGCGTACGCAGTATTTT. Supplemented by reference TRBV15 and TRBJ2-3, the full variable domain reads DAMVIQNPRYQVTQFGKPVTLSCSQTLNHNVMYWYQQKSSQAPKLLFHYYDKDFNNEADTPDNFQSRRPNTSFCFLDIRSPGLGDTAMYLCATSRDRPGTSGRTQYFGPGTRLTVL.

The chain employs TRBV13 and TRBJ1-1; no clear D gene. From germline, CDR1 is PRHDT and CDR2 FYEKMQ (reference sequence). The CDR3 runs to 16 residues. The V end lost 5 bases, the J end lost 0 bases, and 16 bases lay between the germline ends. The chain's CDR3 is CASSPTGPYMNTEAFF. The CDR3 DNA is TGTGCCAGCAGCCCAACTGGGCCCTACATGAACACTGAAGCTTTCTTT.

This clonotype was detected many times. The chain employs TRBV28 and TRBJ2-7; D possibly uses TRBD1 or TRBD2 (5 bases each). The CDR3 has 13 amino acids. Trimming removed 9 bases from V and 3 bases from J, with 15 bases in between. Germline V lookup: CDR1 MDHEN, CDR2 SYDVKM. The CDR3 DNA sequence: TGTGCCAGTACCCGGGACCGTGTCTACGAGCAGTACTTC. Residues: CASTRDRVYEQYF.

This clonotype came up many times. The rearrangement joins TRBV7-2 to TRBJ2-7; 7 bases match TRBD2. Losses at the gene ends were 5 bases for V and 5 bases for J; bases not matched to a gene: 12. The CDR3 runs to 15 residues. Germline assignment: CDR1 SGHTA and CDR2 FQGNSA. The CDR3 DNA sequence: TGTGCCAGCAGCCCCCTCGGGACTACCCCTAACGAGCAGTACTTC. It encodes CASSPLGTTPNEQYF.

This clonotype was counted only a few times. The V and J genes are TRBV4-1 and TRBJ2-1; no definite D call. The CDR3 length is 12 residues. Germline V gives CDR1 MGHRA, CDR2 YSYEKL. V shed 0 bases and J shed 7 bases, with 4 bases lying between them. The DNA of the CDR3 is TGCGCCAGCAGCCAAGATTGGAATGAGCAGTTCTTC. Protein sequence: CASSQDWNEQFF.

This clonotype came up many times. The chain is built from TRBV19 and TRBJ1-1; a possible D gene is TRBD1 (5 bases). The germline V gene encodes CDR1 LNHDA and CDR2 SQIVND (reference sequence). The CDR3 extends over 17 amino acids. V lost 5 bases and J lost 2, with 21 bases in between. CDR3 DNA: TGTGCCAGTAGTCCTGGATTGGGGGGGGATTTAAACACTGAAGCTTTCTTT. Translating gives CASSPGLGGDLNTEAFF.

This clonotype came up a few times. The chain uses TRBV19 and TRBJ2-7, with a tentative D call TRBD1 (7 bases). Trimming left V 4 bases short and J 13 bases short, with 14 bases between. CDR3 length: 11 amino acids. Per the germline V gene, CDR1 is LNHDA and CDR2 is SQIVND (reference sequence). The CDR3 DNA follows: TGTGCCAGTAGTACCGGAGGGACAGAATACTTC. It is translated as CASSTGGTEYF.